This TCR beta chain was obtained from a study of blood T cell repertoires in COVID-19. In the study overall: From T cells, B-cell-depleted T cells, or PBMCs came the material, which was cDNA or gDNA.

The study assigned cohorts using participant-reported clinical history. Symptom resolution, clearance, or two negative PCRs marked donors in Cohort 3 as recovered. As originally analysed: Estimation of nucleated cell counts was performed using reference gene primer amplification. Data came from immunoSEQ multiplex PCR; TCRdb stores just in-frame clones and leaves some out. V and J calls and clone size are as listed in that table; D and trimming were resolved from the DNA. The sample includes roughly 180,000 clones, about 83% of them seen just once. This sequence originates from a woman aged 25-40 years who had recovered from COVID-19. The sequenced sample was PBMCs or T cells enriched from blood (not recorded which).

The chain's CDR3 is CASSPGTGDFYGYTF. Written as DNA, the CDR3 is TGTGCCAGCTCACCAGGGACAGGGGACTTCTATGGCTACACCTTC. The chain combines TRBV18 with TRBJ1-2; TRBD1 matches 10 bases. V was clipped by 2 bases and J by 4 bases; unmatched bases: 4. The CDR3 extends over 15 amino acids. The germline V gene encodes CDR1 KGHSH and CDR2 LQKENI.